The rows below give T cell receptor beta chains drawn from one sample of a study of blood T cell repertoires in COVID-19. TCRdb's table, derived via immunoSEQ multiplex PCR, lists solely in-frame clones and lacks some. The sample includes 250,000 to 350,000 clones, around 90% of them seen just once. The sequenced sample was peripheral blood. These receptors originate from a man aged 18-30 years with active or convalescent COVID-19. The CDR3 runs from the conserved cysteine through the conserved F or W. A D gene is named only where the DNA matches it firmly. Rows may omit the clone size; those that give it use once, few, many or a size class.

CASSSRTSGGSWNEQFF,TGTGCCAGCAGCTCCAGGACTAGCGGGGGGTCCTGGAATGAGCAGTTCTTC,TRBD2,TRBV7-9,TRBJ2-1,.
CASSMAGGVYQPQHF,TGTGCCAGTAGTATGGCAGGGGGCGTTTATCAGCCCCAGCATTTT,TRBD1,TRBV19,TRBJ1-5,.
CASSLQGMRGYTF,TGTGCCAGCAGCCTACAGGGAATGCGAGGCTACACCTTC,.,TRBV6-5,TRBJ1-2,.
CASSFAGGGYEQYF,TGCGCCAGCAGCTTCGCAGGGGGCGGGTACGAGCAGTACTTC,TRBD1,TRBV5-1,TRBJ2-7,.
CASSLDGYEQYF,TGTGCCAGCAGCCTGGACGGTTACGAGCAGTACTTC,.,TRBV5-6,TRBJ2-7,few
CASSSGLNYEQYF,TGTGCCAGCAGCTCGGGACTCAACTACGAGCAGTACTTC,.,TRBV13,TRBJ2-7,once
CASSSTRGQVMEETQYF,TGTGCCAGCAGCTCCACCCGAGGGCAGGTTATGGAAGAGACCCAGTACTTC,.,TRBV7-9,TRBJ2-5,once
CASSVGRTTDTQYF,TGTGCCAGCAGCGTGGGGAGGACCACAGATACGCAGTATTTT,.,TRBV9,TRBJ2-3,.
CATSTVERSSYNEQFF,TGTGCCACCAGCACCGTTGAGCGGAGCTCCTACAATGAGCAGTTCTTC,.,TRBV15,TRBJ2-1,.
CASSTSRTGGTGELFF,TGTGCCAGCAGCACCAGTCGGACAGGGGGCACCGGGGAGCTGTTTTTT,TRBD1,TRBV7-9,TRBJ2-2,.
CASSRQGRNTEAFF,TGTGCCAGCAGCAGACAGGGTCGAAACACTGAAGCTTTCTTT,TRBD1,TRBV27,TRBJ1-1,.
CASSRTGQPQHF,TGTGCCAGCAGCCGCACTGGTCAGCCCCAGCATTTT,.,TRBV7-8,TRBJ1-5,once
CSASEHYNEQFF,TGCAGTGCTAGTGAACACTACAATGAGCAGTTCTTC,.,TRBV20-1,TRBJ2-1,.
CASKRQGAKTEAFF,TGTGCCAGTAAGAGACAGGGGGCGAAAACTGAAGCTTTCTTT,TRBD1,TRBV19,TRBJ1-1,.
CATGTGTGSPLHF,TGTGCCACCGGGACAGGGACGGGCTCACCCCTCCACTTT,TRBD1,TRBV7-9,TRBJ1-6,.
CASSLLGLALYNEQFF,TGTGCCAGCAGCTTGCTGGGACTCGCTCTCTACAATGAGCAGTTCTTC,.,TRBV5-8,TRBJ2-1,.
CASSPQQGNSPLHF,TGTGCCAGCAGTCCGCAACAGGGAAATTCACCCCTCCACTTT,.,TRBV3-1/TRBV3-2,TRBJ1-6,few
CASSLEPAVASYEQYF,TGTGCCAGCAGCTTAGAGCCTGCGGTTGCCTCCTACGAGCAGTACTTC,.,TRBV11-2,TRBJ2-7,.
CASSEWGRDSQETQYF,TGTGCCAGCAGTGAATGGGGCAGAGATTCCCAAGAGACCCAGTACTTC,.,TRBV25-1,TRBJ2-5,.
CASSSPLIYGKNIQYF,TGTGCCAGCAGCTCTCCATTAATATACGGCAAAAACATTCAGTACTTC,.,TRBV7-2,TRBJ2-4,.